This T cell receptor beta chain originates from a study of blood T cells in healthy people across ages. This clonotype was observed a handful of times. Its antigen is still unknown. Then a second PCR, running about 6 to 12 cycles, was carried out with a sample-barcoded 5' primer and a J-beta primer mix. No fewer than 2.5 million CDR3-containing paired-end reads came from each sample. TCRdb re-called the 5' RACE reads through MiXCR, storing one row per CDR3 protein. Of around 850,000 distinct CDR3 sequences in the sample, roughly 34% were seen once. V lost 4 bases and J 0 bases, leaving 16 bases between the germline ends. Germline loops: CDR1 SGHNT, CDR2 YYREEE (reference sequence). CDR3 length: 17 residues. Study outcomes and limitations: More naive CD4+ cells and higher diversity were found in long-lived than in aged donors.

Source material: blood. V gene TRBV5-4 combines with J gene TRBJ1-4; weak D call: TRBD1 (5 bases). The clonotype comes from a man aged 18 to 29 in good health. The DNA for the CDR3 is TGTGCCAGCAGCGCGGGGGGAAATAAAGCAACTAATGAAAAACTGTTTTTT. This sequence encodes CASSAGGNKATNEKLFF.